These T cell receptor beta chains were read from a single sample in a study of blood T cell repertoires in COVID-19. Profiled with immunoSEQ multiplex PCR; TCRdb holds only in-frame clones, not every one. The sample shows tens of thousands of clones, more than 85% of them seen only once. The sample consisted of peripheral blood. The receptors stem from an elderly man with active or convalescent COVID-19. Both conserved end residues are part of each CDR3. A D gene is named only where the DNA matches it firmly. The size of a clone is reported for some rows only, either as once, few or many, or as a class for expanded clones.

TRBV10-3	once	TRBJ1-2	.	CAISESDYGSGGYTF	TGTGCCATCAGTGAGTCTGACTATGGGAGTGGGGGCTACACCTTC
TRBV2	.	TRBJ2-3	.	CASREVRDTQYF	TGTGCCAGCAGGGAAGTTAGAGATACGCAGTATTTT
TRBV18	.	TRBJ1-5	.	CASSPPGPYSNQPQHF	TGTGCCAGCTCACCACCGGGCCCTTATAGCAATCAGCCCCAGCATTTT
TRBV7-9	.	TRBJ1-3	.	CASSFRRPSSGNTIYF	TGTGCCAGCAGCTTCCGGAGGCCGAGCTCTGGAAACACCATATATTTT
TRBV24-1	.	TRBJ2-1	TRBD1	CATSGGTGGPYNEQFF	TGTGCCACCAGTGGCGGGACAGGGGGGCCCTACAATGAGCAGTTCTTC
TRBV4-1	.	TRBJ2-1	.	CASSQDHNRVDYEQFF	TGCGCCAGCAGCCAAGATCACAACAGGGTGGATTATGAGCAGTTCTTC
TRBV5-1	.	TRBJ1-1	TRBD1	CASSTGQGFTEAFF	TGCGCCAGCAGCACCGGACAGGGTTTCACTGAAGCTTTCTTT
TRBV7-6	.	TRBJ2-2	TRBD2	CASSLVSGRAAGELFF	TGTGCCAGCAGCTTAGTGAGCGGGAGGGCCGCCGGGGAGCTGTTTTTT
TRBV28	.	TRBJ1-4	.	CASSLRPNEKLFF	TGTGCCAGCAGTTTGCGGCCAAATGAAAAACTGTTTTTT
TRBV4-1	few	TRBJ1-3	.	CASSRDLPGNTIYF	TGCGCCAGCAGCCGGGACTTGCCTGGAAACACCATATATTTT
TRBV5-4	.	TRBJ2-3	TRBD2	CASSQRTGLVTDTQYF	TGTGCCAGCAGCCAACGTACGGGACTAGTCACAGATACGCAGTATTTT
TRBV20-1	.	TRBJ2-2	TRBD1	CSASLTGVAGELFF	TGCAGTGCTAGTCTTACAGGGGTGGCCGGGGAGCTGTTTTTT
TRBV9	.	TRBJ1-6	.	CASSASGSLRPPLHF	TGTGCCAGCAGCGCAAGTGGGAGCTTGAGGCCACCCCTCCACTTT
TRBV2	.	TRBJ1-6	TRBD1	CASIKAPDRGNSPLHF	TGTGCCAGCATTAAGGCGCCGGACAGGGGGAATTCACCCCTCCACTTT
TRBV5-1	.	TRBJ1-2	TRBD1	CASSLQGAYGYTF	TGCGCCAGCAGCTTGCAGGGGGCCTATGGCTACACCTTC
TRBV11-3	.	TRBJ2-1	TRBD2	CASSRGLAGDEQFF	TGTGCCAGCAGCCGAGGACTAGCGGGCGATGAGCAGTTCTTC
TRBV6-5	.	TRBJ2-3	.	CASSTTQVSTDTQYF	TGTGCCAGCAGTACAACACAGGTCAGCACAGATACGCAGTATTTT
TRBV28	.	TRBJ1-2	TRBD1	CASSFSGQGYGYTF	TGTGCCAGCAGTTTCTCGGGACAGGGATATGGCTACACCTTC